The clone carrying this TCR beta chain turned up a few times. The authors' processing: Reference gene primers were amplified, and this amplification served to estimate nucleated cell counts. Profiled with immunoSEQ multiplex PCR; TCRdb holds only in-frame clones, not every one. V, J and clone size are those of that table, while D and trimming were read from the DNA. Of almost 95,000 clones in the sample, around 81% were seen once. The data belong to a study of blood T cell repertoires in COVID-19. Study context: Spain, Italy and the United States supplied samples that represented acute and convalescent COVID-19. T cells, B-cell-depleted T cells, or PBMCs supplied cDNA or gDNA.

Germline V gives CDR1 SGHTA, CDR2 FQGNSA. This CDR3 has 16 amino acids. The V end lost 4 bases, the J end lost 6 bases, and 19 bases lay between the germline ends. V is TRBV7-2 and J is TRBJ1-5; perhaps TRBD1 as D (5 bases). The receptor comes from a man aged 60-69 years with acute or convalescent COVID-19. The sequencing input was peripheral blood. The CDR3: CASSWGRSALPQPQHF. For the CDR3, the DNA is TGTGCCAGCAGCTGGGGCAGGTCGGCACTCCCTCAGCCCCAGCATTTT.